One sample yielded the 16 T cell receptor beta chains listed below, sequenced in a study of beta chain features in type 1 diabetes. Notes on the study in general: Among patients with Type 1 diabetes, TCRB CDR3s were moderately but significantly shorter in every one of the four CD4+ subsets.

These receptors have no identified antigens. TCRB transcripts that were expressed got sequenced, as all of the isolated RNA had been reverse transcribed. Data came from immunoSEQ multiplex PCR; TCRdb stores just in-frame clones and leaves some out. The sample holds around 250,000 clones, about 15% seen once. The sample taken for sequencing was naive CD4+ T cells from blood. These receptors came from a man under 40 with type 1 diabetes.

In its sample, this clone was seen a few times. The gene calls are TRBV7-7 and TRBJ2-1; 7 bases are a match to TRBD1. With V trimmed by 5 bases and J by 8 bases, 12 bases remained unmatched. This CDR3 has 15 amino acids. The V gene's germline CDR1 is SSHAT and CDR2 FNYEAQ (reference sequence). The CDR3, as DNA: TGTGCCAGCAGCCTTACCTTGGTGACAGGGCATGAGCAGTTCTTC. It yields the protein CASSLTLVTGHEQFF.

V and J are TRBV7-2 and TRBJ2-3; D is perhaps TRBD1 (6 bases). Germline loops: CDR1 SGHTA, CDR2 FQGNSA. CDR3 length: 16 amino acids. V was pared by 5 bases and J by 2 bases, with 17 bases between. The CDR3 sequence is CASSHTDRDYTDTQYF. Written as DNA, the CDR3 is TGTGCCAGCAGCCACACGGACAGAGATTACACAGATACGCAGTATTTT.

V is TRBV27 and J is TRBJ2-5; TRBD2 might be the D (7 bases). V shed 8 bases and J shed 4 bases, with 20 bases lying between them. The CDR3 sequence is 15 residues long. The germline CDR1 and CDR2 sequences are MNHEY and SMNVEV (reference sequence). CDR3 DNA: TGTGCCAGCCGCCGTTACAGGGACTACGCAGAGACCCAGTACTTC. Protein product: CASRRYRDYAETQYF.

This chain connects TRBV29-1 to TRBJ2-1, with 11 nucleotides matching TRBD2. Trimming took 3 bases from V and 9 from J; bases not matched to a gene: 7. The CDR3 extends over 14 amino acids. Germline loops: CDR1 SQVTM, CDR2 ANQGSEA. CDR3 nucleotides: TGCAGCGTTGATTTGCTAGCGGGAGGTTTTGAGCAGTTCTTC. Its protein product is CSVDLLAGGFEQFF.

The chain recombines TRBV19 with TRBJ2-3; D possibly corresponds to TRBD1 (6 bases). Trimming cost V 3 bases and J 0 bases, with 10 bases left between them. This CDR3 region has 15 residues. Germline assignment: CDR1 LNHDA and CDR2 SQIVND (reference sequence). For the CDR3, the DNA is TGTGCCAGTAGTATGCCGGGACATAGCACAGATACGCAGTATTTT. It encodes CASSMPGHSTDTQYF.

The J gene is TRBJ2-7, the V gene TRBV19, with 9 bases aligning to TRBD1. CDR3 size: 15 residues. Germline trimming cut 4 bases from V and 1 base from J; bases unmatched to any gene: 5. Looked up from germline, CDR1 is LNHDA and CDR2 is SQIVND (reference sequence). CDR3 loop: CASSNAGTGSYEQYF. Here the CDR3 DNA reads TGTGCCAGTAGTAACGCCGGGACAGGGTCCTACGAGCAGTACTTC.

The chain uses TRBV19 and TRBJ2-5; TRBD1 matches 7 bases. CDR1 and CDR2 from the germline V gene are LNHDA and SQIVND (reference sequence). CDR3 size: 13 residues. Germline trimming cut 8 bases from V and 1 base from J; bases unmatched to any gene: 4. The CDR3, as DNA: TGTGCCAGTTCAGGGGACAGCCAAGAGACCCAGTACTTC. This translates into CASSGDSQETQYF.

The sample holds a few counts of this clone. V and J are TRBV19 and TRBJ2-1, with 10 positions matching TRBD2. Looked up from germline, CDR1 is LNHDA and CDR2 is SQIVND (reference sequence). CDR3 length: 14 residues. The junction had 9 bases not matched to a gene; V was cut back by 8 bases and J by 8 bases. CDR3 sequence reads: CASGKREGRDEQFF. The CDR3 bases are TGTGCCAGTGGAAAGCGGGAGGGCCGGGATGAGCAGTTCTTC.

The chain has TRBV2 and TRBJ2-5, with TRBD2 matching 7 bases. CDR1 and CDR2 (germline): SNHLY, FYNNEI. Germline trimming cut 5 bases from V and 1 base from J; bases unmatched to any gene: 4. This CDR3 has 14 residues. CDR3 residues: CASSPRTSQETQYF. Written as DNA, the CDR3 is TGTGCCAGCAGTCCCCGGACTAGCCAAGAGACCCAGTACTTC.

The V gene is TRBV6-1, the J gene TRBJ2-6, with 10 bases lining up with TRBD1. Germline V gene sequence: CDR1 MNHNS, CDR2 SASEGT. Trimming took 4 bases from V and 2 from J; bases not matched to a gene: 8. The CDR3 is 18 residues long. In nucleotides, the CDR3 is TGTGCCAGCAGTGTCTCGGGACAGGGGATAACTGGGGCCAACGTCCTGACTTTC. Translation gives CASSVSGQGITGANVLTF.

The chain recombines TRBV30 with TRBJ2-4; 10 bases fit TRBD2. The CDR3 has 15 residues. Germline V gene data show CDR1 as GTSNPN and CDR2 as SVGIG (reference sequence). The V segment lost 2 bases and the J segment 1 base; nucleotides outside the gene matches: 2. DNA for the CDR3: TGTGCCTGGAGTAGCGGGAGGGCGGCCAAAAACATTCAGTACTTC. Protein product: CAWSSGRAAKNIQYF.

The CDR3 DNA is TGTGCCAGCAGTGATGGGTCGGGGGTGGAGACCCAGTACTTC. It specifies CASSDGSGVETQYF. The V call is TRBV6-1, the J call TRBJ2-5; tentatively, D is TRBD2 (6 bases). Germline CDR1 and CDR2: MNHNS and SASEGT. The CDR3 is made up of 14 amino acids. Between the trimmed V and J ends, which lost 3 bases and 5 bases, there was a span of 13 bases.

This clone was seen a few times. The genes are TRBV9 and TRBJ2-3; 13 bases are shared with TRBD2. V was clipped by 2 bases and J by 4 bases; unmatched bases: 1. The CDR3 runs to 15 residues. In germline, CDR1 is SGDLS, CDR2 YYNGEE. The CDR3 coding sequence is TGTGCCAGCAGCGTCACTAGCGGGAGGGCAGATACGCAGTATTTT. Translated, it gives CASSVTSGRADTQYF.

The V call is TRBV6-5, the J call TRBJ2-6; the D gene is possibly TRBD1 (6 bases). V was shortened by 2 bases and J by 1 base, with 6 bases between the two germline ends. Germline CDR1 is MNHEY and CDR2 is SVGAGI. CDR3 size: 15 residues. The CDR3 DNA reads TGTGCCAGCAGTTACACAGGGTCTGGGGCCAACGTCCTGACTTTC. It codes for CASSYTGSGANVLTF.

This clone has only a few counts. V is TRBV30 and J is TRBJ1-5; tentatively, D is TRBD1 (6 bases). Trimming took off 3 bases at V and 1 base at J, with 10 bases between the two ends. CDR1 is GTSNPN, CDR2 SVGIG, per germline (reference sequence). The CDR3 contains 14 residues. CDR3 sequence: CAWSVGASNQPQHF. The CDR3 DNA sequence: TGTGCCTGGAGCGTGGGGGCCAGCAATCAGCCCCAGCATTTT. The whole variable domain, filled in from reference TRBV30 and TRBJ1-5, reads SQTIHQWPATLVQPVGSPLSLECTVEGTSNPNLYWYRQAAGRGLQLLFYSVGIGQISSEVPQNLSASRPQDRQFILSSKKLLLSDSGFYLCAWSVGASNQPQHFGDGTRLSIL.

The V and J genes are TRBV19 and TRBJ2-5; a possible D gene is TRBD2 (6 bases). This CDR3 has 14 residues. In germline, CDR1 is LNHDA, CDR2 SQIVND (reference sequence). The V and J ends lost 6 bases and 1 base respectively, with 12 bases between them. In nucleotides, the CDR3 is TGTGCCAGTAGGGGGGACTGGCCCCAAGAGACCCAGTACTTC. Encoded protein: CASRGDWPQETQYF.